This is a list of T cell receptor beta chains from one sample in a study of radiation and T cells in renal cell carcinoma. Sequenced by immunoSEQ multiplex PCR; TCRdb stores in-frame clones only, minus some. The profile shows about 91,000 clones, 70% to 85% of them singletons. The specimen comprised blood, sampled from a patient whose treatment included radiotherapy and nephrectomy. The receptors derive from a man aged 60 to 75 with renal cell carcinoma. The CDR3 runs from the conserved cysteine through the conserved F or W. D genes are given only for firm matches. The listing skips clone size in some rows; elsewhere it reads once, few, many or a size class.

V	size	D	J	CDR3	DNA
TRBV20-1	-	-	TRBJ2-3	CSNAGDTQYF	TGCAGTAACGCCGGAGATACGCAGTATTTT
TRBV9	-	-	TRBJ2-1	CASSVAGVSWNEQFF	TGTGCCAGCAGCGTAGCCGGTGTTAGCTGGAATGAGCAGTTCTTC
TRBV27	-	-	TRBJ2-1	CASSLVGRTSYNEQFF	TGTGCCAGCAGTTTAGTGGGCAGGACCTCCTACAATGAGCAGTTCTTC
TRBV27	-	-	TRBJ2-7	CASSLGRPYEQYF	TGTGCCAGCAGTTTAGGGCGCCCATACGAGCAGTACTTC
TRBV28	-	TRBD1	TRBJ1-5	CASSRTTGSSNQPQHF	TGTGCCAGCAGCCGCACGACAGGGAGTAGCAATCAGCCCCAGCATTTT
TRBV2	-	TRBD1	TRBJ1-3	CASSEVDRGVSGNTIYF	TGTGCCAGCAGTGAAGTGGACAGGGGTGTCTCTGGAAACACCATATATTTT
TRBV18	-	TRBD1	TRBJ2-7	CASSAFIPGQGYEQYF	TGTGCCAGCTCAGCATTCATACCGGGACAGGGGTACGAGCAGTACTTC
TRBV29-1	-	TRBD2	TRBJ2-3	CSVDGLAGGSDTQYF	TGCAGCGTTGACGGACTAGCGGGAGGATCAGATACGCAGTATTTT
TRBV28	-	-	TRBJ1-4	CASSDTGKANEKLFF	TGTGCCAGCAGTGATACAGGAAAAGCTAATGAAAAACTGTTTTTT
TRBV7-9	-	-	TRBJ1-2	CASSSSVGGPYGYTF	TGTGCCAGCAGCTCCTCCGTGGGAGGGCCCTATGGCTACACCTTC
TRBV4-3	few	TRBD1	TRBJ1-1	CASSQVTGQGEAFF	TGCGCCAGCAGCCAAGTCACGGGACAGGGTGAAGCTTTCTTT
TRBV19	-	-	TRBJ2-5	CASSTPRMQCQETQYF	TGTGCCAGTAGTACTCCTCGGATGCAGTGCCAAGAGACCCAGTACTTC
TRBV27	once	TRBD2	TRBJ2-3	CASWPSGMTTDTQYF	TGTGCCAGCTGGCCTAGCGGGATGACCACAGATACGCAGTATTTT
TRBV25-1	-	-	TRBJ2-7	CASSEIGISRYEQYF	TGTGCCAGCAGTGAGATTGGTATTAGTCGCTACGAGCAGTACTTC
TRBV5-8	-	TRBD2	TRBJ2-1	CASSRRLAPGDEQFF	TGTGCCAGCAGCCGACGACTAGCACCCGGGGATGAGCAGTTCTTC
TRBV6-1	-	-	TRBJ1-2	CASRGLYGYTF	TGTGCCAGCAGGGGGCTATATGGCTACACCTTC
TRBV6-1	few	-	TRBJ2-1	CATQVKSYNEQFF	TGTGCCACCCAGGTTAAATCTTACAATGAGCAGTTCTTC
TRBV2	-	-	TRBJ2-7	CASSPVETTYEQYF	TGTGCCAGTTCCCCTGTTGAGACTACCTACGAGCAGTACTTC
TRBV30	once	-	TRBJ1-5	CAWSVAQYSNQPQHF	TGTGCCTGGAGTGTAGCCCAGTATAGCAATCAGCCCCAGCATTTT